This T cell receptor (beta chain) originates from a study of regulatory T cells in long-lasting Graves disease. Per the germline V gene, CDR1 is SGDLS and CDR2 is YYNGEE. The CDR3 length is 13 residues. V was clipped by 7 bases and J by 2 bases; unmatched bases: 4. Study results and limitations: With some 2,800 shared public clonotypes, persistent patients exceeded new patients, who shared about a thousand.

CDR3-region Arm-PCR and iRepertoire HTBI primers produced the TCR beta libraries. TCRdb called the multiplex PCR reads again in MiXCR, with one record for every CDR3 protein. The data hold 410,000 or so distinct CDR3 sequences, with under 15% observed a single time. Turning to this clonotype: Its antigen is still unknown.

Regarding time point: newly diagnosed GD, antithyroid drugs for less than 3 months. PBMCs provided the RNA from which the TCR library was made. The sample was also reused in another study, on T cells in Graves' hyperthyroidism and ophthalmopathy. This second report adds: Graves' hyperthyroidism is called stable when ophthalmopathy does not progress within 18 months. Stable hyperthyroidism was separated from ophthalmopathy by a model based on 13 V-J features.

The TCR was taken from a woman in her twenties or thirties with Graves disease. This specimen consisted of peripheral blood mononuclear cells (PBMCs), obtained at new diagnosis, from a patient treated with antithyroid drugs. J is TRBJ2-3 and V is TRBV9; 7 bases map to TRBD2. The DNA for the CDR3 is TGTGCCAGCCGGGACTATGACACAGATACGCAGTATTTT. Protein sequence: CASRDYDTDTQYF.